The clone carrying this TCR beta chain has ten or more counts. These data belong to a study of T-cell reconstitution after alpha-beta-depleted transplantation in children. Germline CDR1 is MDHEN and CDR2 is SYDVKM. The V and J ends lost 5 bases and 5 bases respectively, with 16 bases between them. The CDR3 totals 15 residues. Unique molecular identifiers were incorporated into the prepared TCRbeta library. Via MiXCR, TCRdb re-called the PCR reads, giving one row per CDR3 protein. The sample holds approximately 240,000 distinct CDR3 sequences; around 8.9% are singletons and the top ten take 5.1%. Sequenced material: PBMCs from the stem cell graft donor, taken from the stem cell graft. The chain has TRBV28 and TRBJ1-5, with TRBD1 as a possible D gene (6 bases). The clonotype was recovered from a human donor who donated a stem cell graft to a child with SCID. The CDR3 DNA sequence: TGTGCCAGCAGTGTAGGTCAGGGGTGGCATCAGCCCCAGCATTTT. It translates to CASSVGQGWHQPQHF.